The 32 T cell receptor beta chains listed next were all sequenced from one sample in a study of cytomegalovirus exposure and HLA in healthy donors. A multiplex PCR was run with 60 Vbeta primers and 13 Jbeta primers. Assay: immunoSEQ multiplex PCR; the TCRdb copy retains only in-frame clones and omits some. The data hold 150,000 to 250,000 clones, with around three quarters observed a single time. What was sequenced was PBMCs. Receptors originate from a man aged 25 to 45 in good health and CMV-seronegative.

V is TRBV7-9 and J is TRBJ2-7; the match to TRBD1 covers 7 bases. CDR3 size: 14 residues. Unmatched junction bases numbered 10, after V lost 5 bases and J lost 6 bases. Germline assignment: CDR1 SEHNR and CDR2 FQNEAQ (reference sequence). CDR3 in amino acids: CASSPRQGYSEQYF. The CDR3 region has the DNA TGTGCCAGCAGCCCGCGACAGGGTTATTCCGAGCAGTACTTC.

DNA for the CDR3: TGTGCCAGCAGTCTCAAGGCCCTCGGGACCAAAAACATTCAGTACTTC. Protein: CASSLKALGTKNIQYF. The genes are TRBV5-6 and TRBJ2-4; tentatively, D is TRBD2 (5 bases). V was shortened by 5 bases and J by 2 bases, with 17 bases between the two germline ends. The CDR3 totals 16 residues. Germline lookup yields CDR1 SGHDT and CDR2 YYEEEE.

This clone was picked up a small number of times. The chain has TRBV7-3 and TRBJ2-1, with 10 bases fitting TRBD2. Looked up from germline, CDR1 is SGHTA and CDR2 is FQGTGA. With 3 bases clipped from V and 7 bases from J, the junction kept 12 bases outside the gene matches. The length of the CDR3 is 17 residues. The CDR3 spells CASSFQVTSGPGNEQFF. DNA for the CDR3: TGTGCCAGCAGCTTTCAGGTGACTAGCGGGCCGGGGAATGAGCAGTTCTTC.

The chain couples TRBV7-3 to TRBJ2-5; 11 nucleotides agree with TRBD2. CDR3 length: 17 amino acids. V lost 2 bases, J lost 1 base, and 6 bases stayed unmatched. Germline V gene data show CDR1 as SGHTA and CDR2 as FQGTGA. The CDR3 is CASSLSSGRPIQETQYF. The CDR3 nucleotides are TGTGCCAGCAGCTTATCTAGCGGGAGGCCTATCCAAGAGACCCAGTACTTC.

This clone was observed once. The chain is built from TRBV29-1 and TRBJ2-7, with TRBD2 matching over 11 bases. CDR3 length: 13 amino acids. Germline CDR1 reads SQVTM; CDR2 reads ANQGSEA. The V and J ends lost 7 bases and 3 bases, in that order; junction bases with no gene match: 5. CDR3 nucleotides: TGCAGCGCCGGGACTAGCGGTTACTACGAGCAGTACTTC. It codes for CSAGTSGYYEQYF.

In its sample, this clone was seen once. J is TRBJ2-7 and V is TRBV10-3, with 8 bases fitting TRBD2. V lost 4 bases and J lost 4; bases outside the gene matches: 6. The CDR3 sequence is 14 residues long. CDR1 ENHRY and CDR2 SYGVKD come from the germline V gene. The CDR3 DNA reads TGTGCCATCAGTGCGTCGGGAGGGCCTTACGAGCAGTACTTC. Its protein is CAISASGGPYEQYF.

The chain couples TRBV4-1 to TRBJ2-7, with TRBD1 as a possible D gene (6 bases). The CDR3 has 15 residues. Trimming cost V 2 bases and J 3 bases, with 14 bases left between them. Germline-derived CDR1 and CDR2 are MGHRA and YSYEKL. CDR3 region: CASSQSGHPDYEQYF. The CDR3 DNA sequence: TGCGCCAGCAGCCAATCGGGACACCCGGACTACGAGCAGTACTTC.

The chain links TRBV25-1 to TRBJ1-4; TRBD1 aligns across 7 bases. The CDR3 extends over 16 amino acids. CDR1 is MGHDK, CDR2 SYGVNS, per germline. V shed 5 bases and J 0 bases; nucleotides not matched to a gene: 6. CDR3 protein: CASSNTGTATNEKLFF. CDR3 DNA: TGTGCCAGCAGTAACACCGGGACAGCAACTAATGAAAAACTGTTTTTT.

The V gene is TRBV2, the J gene TRBJ2-7; 9 bases agree with TRBD2. V gave up 7 bases and J gave up 2 bases; unmatched junction bases: 9. The CDR3 loop spans 15 amino acids. CDR1 is SNHLY and CDR2 is FYNNEI in the germline V gene. The CDR3 sequence is CASTQEASGTYEQYF. The CDR3 DNA reads as TGTGCCAGCACCCAAGAGGCTAGCGGGACCTACGAGCAGTACTTC.

This clone was recorded only once. This chain links TRBV5-1 with TRBJ2-2; 11 nucleotides agree with TRBD2. The germline V gene encodes CDR1 SGHRS and CDR2 YFSETQ. V was pared by 0 bases and J by 6 bases, with 4 bases of the junction left unmatched. The CDR3 consists of 16 residues. Written as DNA, the CDR3 is TGCGCCAGCAGCTTGGGAGCTAGCGGGAGGCCCGGGGAGCTGTTTTTT. Translating gives CASSLGASGRPGELFF.

This clone was found many times. This chain links TRBV7-9 with TRBJ2-7; 8 bases are shared with TRBD2. Per germline, CDR1 SEHNR and CDR2 FQNEAQ (reference sequence). The CDR3 extends over 14 amino acids. J gave up 3 bases and V 5 bases, and 6 bases lay outside the gene matches. The CDR3, as DNA: TGTGCCAGCAGCGGACGGACTAGCAGCTACGAGCAGTACTTC. Encoded protein: CASSGRTSSYEQYF.

The V gene is TRBV7-9, the J gene TRBJ2-7; 11 bases agree with TRBD2. Trimming removed 0 bases from V and 6 bases from J; junction bases left unmatched: 4. There are 15 residues in the CDR3. CDR1 and CDR2 (germline): SEHNR, FQNEAQ (reference sequence). The CDR3 DNA is TGTGCCAGCAGCTTAGCGACTAGCGGGAAGGGCGAGCAGTACTTC. Translating it yields CASSLATSGKGEQYF.

The genes are TRBV2 and TRBJ1-3; 7 nucleotides line up with TRBD1. The CDR3 spans 17 residues. Germline V CDR1 and CDR2: SNHLY, FYNNEI. Trimming at V came to 1 base and at J to 0 bases, leaving 6 bases not matched to a gene. The CDR3 DNA sequence: TGTGCCAGCAGTGAAGGGGGCAGGGGGGACTCTGGAAACACCATATATTTT. Translated: CASSEGGRGDSGNTIYF. The full variable domain, with the rest looked up from reference TRBV2 and TRBJ1-3, is EPEVTQTPSHQVTQMGQEVILRCVPISNHLYFYWYRQILGQKVEFLVSFYNNEISEKSEIFDDQFSVERPDGSNFTLKIRSTKLEDSAMYFCASSEGGRGDSGNTIYFGEGSWLTVV.

The genes are TRBV29-1 and TRBJ2-1, with 15 bases aligning to TRBD2. The CDR3 contains 14 residues. Germline V gene sequence: CDR1 SQVTM, CDR2 ANQGSEA. Losses at the gene ends were 6 bases for V and 7 bases for J; bases not matched to a gene: 4. The CDR3 sequence is CSVGTSGRWNEQFF. CDR3 coding DNA: TGCAGCGTGGGGACTAGCGGGAGGTGGAATGAGCAGTTCTTC.

The J gene is TRBJ2-1, the V gene TRBV7-9; 7 nucleotides match TRBD1. The CDR3 sequence is 15 residues long. The V segment lost 9 bases and the J segment 2 bases; nucleotides outside the gene matches: 10. Germline CDR1 SEHNR, CDR2 FQNEAQ (reference sequence). The CDR3 sequence is CASRGPGPAYNEQFF. For the CDR3, the DNA is TGTGCCAGTAGGGGGCCGGGGCCCGCCTACAATGAGCAGTTCTTC.

This rearrangement joins TRBV29-1 to TRBJ2-7, with 8 bases matching TRBD1. The CDR3 has 11 amino acids. Per germline, CDR1 SQVTM and CDR2 ANQGSEA. The ends lost 7 bases at V and 5 bases at J; junction bases unmatched: 4. The CDR3 nucleotides read TGCAGCGCAAAGACAGGGGACGAGCAGTACTTC. Translation: CSAKTGDEQYF.

This chain uses TRBV19 with TRBJ2-5; tentative D call: TRBD1 (6 bases). The germline V gene encodes CDR1 LNHDA and CDR2 SQIVND (reference sequence). V shed 3 bases and J shed 5 bases, with 19 bases lying between them. CDR3 length equals 16 residues. The CDR3 protein is CASSIWPGHPGETQYF. The CDR3 bases are TGTGCCAGTAGTATCTGGCCGGGACACCCAGGGGAGACCCAGTACTTC.

The V call is TRBV2, the J call TRBJ2-1, with 14 positions matching TRBD2. The CDR3 spans 15 residues. Trimming at V came to 6 bases and at J to 8 bases, leaving 6 bases not matched to a gene. Germline V CDR1 and CDR2: SNHLY, FYNNEI. The CDR3 DNA is TGTGCCAGCAGCCGGACTAGCGGGAGGATAGATGAGCAGTTCTTC. Translated: CASSRTSGRIDEQFF.

In its sample, this clone was seen a few times. The rearrangement uses TRBV23-1 and TRBJ2-3; 9 bases agree with TRBD1. TRBV23-1 is classed as an ORF, of uncertain function. The CDR3 has 19 amino acids. J lost 1 base, V lost 2 bases, and 13 bases had no gene match. The CDR3 coding sequence is TGCGCCAGCAGTCAAGGGGCCCGACAGGGGGGGCGATGCACAGATACGCAGTATTTT. It translates to CASSQGARQGGRCTDTQYF.

CDR3 bases: TGTGCCTGGAGTGTAGGAGGGAGGGACACAGATACGCAGTATTTT. Its translation is CAWSVGGRDTDTQYF. The J gene is TRBJ2-3, the V gene TRBV30, with TRBD2 matching 7 bases. The CDR3 consists of 15 residues. The ends lost 0 bases at V and 2 bases at J; junction bases unmatched: 5. Germline V gives CDR1 GTSNPN, CDR2 SVGIG (reference sequence).

The V call is TRBV5-1, the J call TRBJ2-1; 7 bases line up with TRBD2. V lost 3 bases to trimming and J lost 6 bases; unmatched junction nucleotides: 9. CDR3 length equals 15 residues. Germline assignment: CDR1 SGHRS and CDR2 YFSETQ. The CDR3 coding sequence is TGCGCCAGCAGCTCCGCGCGGGCGGGAGTCAATGAGCAGTTCTTC. Its protein product is CASSSARAGVNEQFF.

The V call is TRBV9, the J call TRBJ2-7; 9 bases map to TRBD1. V was pared by 0 bases and J by 3 bases, with 7 bases of the junction left unmatched. The CDR3 is made up of 16 amino acids. Germline CDR1 SGDLS, CDR2 YYNGEE. CDR3 DNA sequence: TGTGCCAGCAGCGTAGATGCGGGGACAGGGAGCTACGAGCAGTACTTC. This encodes CASSVDAGTGSYEQYF. Drawing the rest from reference TRBV9 and TRBJ2-7, the complete variable domain is DSGVTQTPKHLITATGQRVTLRCSPRSGDLSVYWYQQSLDQGLQFLIQYYNGEERAKGNILERFSAQQFPDLHSELNLSSLELGDSALYFCASSVDAGTGSYEQYFGPGTRLTVT.

J is TRBJ2-2 and V is TRBV28, with TRBD1 matching over 10 bases. The J segment lost 4 bases and the V segment lost 3 bases, leaving 2 bases of the junction unmatched. The CDR3 has 15 amino acids. Germline values: CDR1 MDHEN, CDR2 SYDVKM. The CDR3: CASSLRTGGTGELFF. For the CDR3, the DNA is TGTGCCAGCAGTTTGAGGACAGGGGGCACCGGGGAGCTGTTTTTT. The whole variable domain, filled in from reference TRBV28 and TRBJ2-2, reads DVKVTQSSRYLVKRTGEKVFLECVQDMDHENMFWYRQDPGLGLRLIYFSYDVKMKEKGDIPEGYSVSREKKERFSLILESASTNQTSMYLCASSLRTGGTGELFFGEGSRLTVL.

The chain has TRBV5-6 and TRBJ2-1; 7 bases map to TRBD2. This CDR3 has 16 residues. Germline lookup yields CDR1 SGHDT and CDR2 YYEEEE. After removal of 6 bases from V and 9 bases from J, the junction contained 18 bases not matched to a gene. The CDR3 sequence is CASTPWETSNLAEQFF. The DNA of the CDR3 is TGTGCCAGCACCCCTTGGGAGACTAGCAACTTGGCTGAGCAGTTCTTC.

The chain joins TRBV10-2 to TRBJ1-2, with a possible D match to TRBD1 (5 bases). CDR3 size: 13 residues. Between the trimmed V and J ends, which lost 2 bases and 3 bases, there was a span of 7 bases. Germline loops: CDR1 WSHSY, CDR2 SAAADI. Here the CDR3 reads CASSERQHYGYTF. For the CDR3, the DNA is TGCGCCAGCAGTGAGAGACAGCACTATGGCTACACCTTC.

The chain joins TRBV9 to TRBJ2-7; the match to TRBD1 covers 9 bases. The ends lost 6 bases at V and 5 bases at J; junction bases unmatched: 9. Germline values: CDR1 SGDLS, CDR2 YYNGEE. The CDR3 loop spans 14 amino acids. CDR3: CASNLGTGYHEQYF. The CDR3, as DNA: TGTGCCAGCAACCTCGGGACAGGGTACCACGAGCAGTACTTC. The full variable domain, with the rest looked up from reference TRBV9 and TRBJ2-7, is DSGVTQTPKHLITATGQRVTLRCSPRSGDLSVYWYQQSLDQGLQFLIQYYNGEERAKGNILERFSAQQFPDLHSELNLSSLELGDSALYFCASNLGTGYHEQYFGPGTRLTVT.

The chain recombines TRBV4-1 with TRBJ2-1; 14 positions agree with TRBD2. The germline V gene encodes CDR1 MGHRA and CDR2 YSYEKL. J gave up 8 bases and V 2 bases, and 11 bases lay outside the gene matches. The CDR3 is 18 amino acids. The CDR3, as DNA: TGCGCCAGCAGCCAAATAAATCTCGGACTAGCGGGAGGCGATGAGCAGTTCTTC. It yields the protein CASSQINLGLAGGDEQFF.

This clone was found once. The V and J genes are TRBV27 and TRBJ1-1; the D gene is possibly TRBD1 (5 bases). The CDR3 totals 13 residues. Germline CDR1 is MNHEY and CDR2 is SMNVEV (reference sequence). V was trimmed by 2 bases and J by 3 bases, leaving 7 bases between them. CDR3 bases: TGTGCCAGCAGTTTAGGCAGGGACACTGAAGCTTTCTTT. It yields the protein CASSLGRDTEAFF.

The CDR3 protein is CSVQAGVNYGYTF. The CDR3 coding sequence is TGCAGCGTTCAGGCAGGGGTAAACTATGGCTACACCTTC. J is TRBJ1-2 and V is TRBV29-1; possible D gene TRBD1, 6 bases. This CDR3 is 13 amino acids long. CDR1 and CDR2 from the germline V gene are SQVTM and ANQGSEA. Between the trimmed V and J ends, which lost 5 bases and 2 bases, there was a span of 12 bases.

The gene calls are TRBV6-5 and TRBJ2-7; 11 bases map to TRBD1. Per the germline V gene, CDR1 is MNHEY and CDR2 is SVGAGI. With 0 bases clipped from V and 7 bases from J, the junction kept 8 bases outside the gene matches. CDR3 length: 16 residues. The CDR3 here is CASSYSTGQGAREQYF. The CDR3 nucleotides are TGTGCCAGCAGTTACTCGACCGGACAGGGGGCTCGGGAGCAGTACTTC.

This clone was recorded a few times. The chain couples TRBV2 to TRBJ2-2; TRBD1 agrees at 7 bases. This CDR3 contains 14 residues. From germline, CDR1 is SNHLY and CDR2 FYNNEI. V lost 8 bases and J lost 1; bases outside the gene matches: 4. This CDR3 is CASRTGENTGELFF. CDR3 nucleotides: TGTGCCAGCCGAACAGGGGAGAACACCGGGGAGCTGTTTTTT. The full variable domain, with the rest looked up from reference TRBV2 and TRBJ2-2, is EPEVTQTPSHQVTQMGQEVILRCVPISNHLYFYWYRQILGQKVEFLVSFYNNEISEKSEIFDDQFSVERPDGSNFTLKIRSTKLEDSAMYFCASRTGENTGELFFGEGSRLTVL.

This clone was seen a single time. The rearrangement uses TRBV7-8 and TRBJ1-2, with D maybe TRBD1 (6 bases). The CDR3 has 18 residues. Trimming removed 0 bases at V and 2 bases at J, with 19 bases between. From germline, CDR1 is SGHVS and CDR2 FQNEAQ. The CDR3 nucleotides read TGTGCCAGCAGCTTAGCTAACCATCGGACAGATAGAAACTATGGCTACACCTTC. Its translation is CASSLANHRTDRNYGYTF.